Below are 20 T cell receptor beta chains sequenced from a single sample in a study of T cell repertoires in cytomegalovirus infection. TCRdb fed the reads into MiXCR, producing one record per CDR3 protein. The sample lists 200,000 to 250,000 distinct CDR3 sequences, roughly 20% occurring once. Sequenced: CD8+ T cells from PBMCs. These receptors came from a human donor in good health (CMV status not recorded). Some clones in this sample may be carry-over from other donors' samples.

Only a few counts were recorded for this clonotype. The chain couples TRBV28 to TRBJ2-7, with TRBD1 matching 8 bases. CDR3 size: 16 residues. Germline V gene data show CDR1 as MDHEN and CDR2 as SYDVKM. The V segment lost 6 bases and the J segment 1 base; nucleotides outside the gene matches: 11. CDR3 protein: CASSRPDRAGSYEQYF. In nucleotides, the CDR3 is TGTGCCAGCAGCCGACCGGACAGGGCTGGGTCCTACGAGCAGTACTTC.

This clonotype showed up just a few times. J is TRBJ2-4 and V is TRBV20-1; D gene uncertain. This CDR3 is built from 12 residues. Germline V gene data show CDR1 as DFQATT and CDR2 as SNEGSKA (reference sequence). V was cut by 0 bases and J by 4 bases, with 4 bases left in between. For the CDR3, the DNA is TGCAGTGCTAGAGACGGAAAAAACATTCAGTACTTC. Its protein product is CSARDGKNIQYF.

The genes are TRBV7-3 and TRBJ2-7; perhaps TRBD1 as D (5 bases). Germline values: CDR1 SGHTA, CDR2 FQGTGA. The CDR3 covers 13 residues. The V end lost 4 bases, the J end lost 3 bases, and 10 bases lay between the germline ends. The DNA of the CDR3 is TGTGCCAGCAGCTCTGCGGACAACTACGAGCAGTACTTC. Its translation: CASSSADNYEQYF.

The CDR3 here is CASSTPADSKEETQYF. CDR3 in DNA: TGTGCCAGCAGCACACCAGCGGACTCGAAGGAAGAGACCCAGTACTTC. The rearrangement links TRBV13 to TRBJ2-5, with D maybe TRBD2 (5 bases). Germline loops: CDR1 PRHDT, CDR2 FYEKMQ (reference sequence). V lost 5 bases, J lost 3 bases, and 19 bases lay in between. The CDR3 contains 16 residues.

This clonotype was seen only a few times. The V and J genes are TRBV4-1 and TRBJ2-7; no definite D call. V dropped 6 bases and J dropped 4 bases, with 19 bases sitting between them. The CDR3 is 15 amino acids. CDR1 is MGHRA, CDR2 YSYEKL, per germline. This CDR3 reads CASRGMDGAFYEQYF. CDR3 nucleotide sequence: TGCGCCAGCAGAGGCATGGACGGAGCTTTTTACGAGCAGTACTTC.

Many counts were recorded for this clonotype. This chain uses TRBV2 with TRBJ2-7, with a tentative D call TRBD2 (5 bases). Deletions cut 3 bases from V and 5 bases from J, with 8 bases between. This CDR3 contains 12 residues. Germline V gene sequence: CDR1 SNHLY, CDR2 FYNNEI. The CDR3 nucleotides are TGTGCCAGCAGTGACGGGCGGGACGAGCAGTACTTC. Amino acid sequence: CASSDGRDEQYF. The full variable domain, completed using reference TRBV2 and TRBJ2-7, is EPEVTQTPSHQVTQMGQEVILRCVPISNHLYFYWYRQILGQKVEFLVSFYNNEISEKSEIFDDQFSVERPDGSNFTLKIRSTKLEDSAMYFCASSDGRDEQYFGPGTRLTVT.

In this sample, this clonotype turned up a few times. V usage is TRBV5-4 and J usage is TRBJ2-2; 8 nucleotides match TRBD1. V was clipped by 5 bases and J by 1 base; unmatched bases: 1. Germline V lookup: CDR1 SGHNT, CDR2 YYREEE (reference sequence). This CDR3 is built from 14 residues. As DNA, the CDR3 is TGTGCCAGCAGAGACAGGGGGAACACCGGGGAGCTGTTTTTT. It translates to CASRDRGNTGELFF.

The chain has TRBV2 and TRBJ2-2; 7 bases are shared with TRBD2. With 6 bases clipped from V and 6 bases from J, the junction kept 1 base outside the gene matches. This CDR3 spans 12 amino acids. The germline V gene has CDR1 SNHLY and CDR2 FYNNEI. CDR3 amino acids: CASSGLAGELFF. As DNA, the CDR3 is TGTGCCAGCAGCGGACTAGCCGGGGAGCTGTTTTTT.

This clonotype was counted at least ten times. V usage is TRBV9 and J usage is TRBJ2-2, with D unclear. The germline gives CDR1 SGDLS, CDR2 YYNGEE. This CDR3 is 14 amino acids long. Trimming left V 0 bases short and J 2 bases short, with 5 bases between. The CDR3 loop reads CASSVAGNTGELFF. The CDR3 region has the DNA TGTGCCAGCAGCGTAGCAGGAAACACCGGGGAGCTGTTTTTT.

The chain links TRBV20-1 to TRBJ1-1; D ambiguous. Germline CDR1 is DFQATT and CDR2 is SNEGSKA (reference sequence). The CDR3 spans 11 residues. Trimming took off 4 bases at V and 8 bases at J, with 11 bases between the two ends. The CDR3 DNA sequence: TGCAGTGCTACGGGAGGAGGGGAAGCTTTCTTT. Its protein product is CSATGGGEAFF.

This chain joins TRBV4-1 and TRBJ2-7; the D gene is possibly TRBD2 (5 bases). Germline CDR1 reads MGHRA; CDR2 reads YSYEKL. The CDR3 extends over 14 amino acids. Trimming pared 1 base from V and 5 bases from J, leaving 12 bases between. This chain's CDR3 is CASSQVEGGHEQYF. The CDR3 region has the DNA TGCGCCAGCAGCCAAGTTGAGGGCGGGCACGAGCAGTACTTC.

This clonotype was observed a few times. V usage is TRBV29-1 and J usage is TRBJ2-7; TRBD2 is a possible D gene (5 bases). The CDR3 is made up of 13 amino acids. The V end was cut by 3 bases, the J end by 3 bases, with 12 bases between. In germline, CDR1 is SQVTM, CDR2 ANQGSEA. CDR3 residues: CSVDGREGYEQYF. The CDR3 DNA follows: TGCAGCGTTGATGGCCGGGAAGGCTACGAGCAGTACTTC.

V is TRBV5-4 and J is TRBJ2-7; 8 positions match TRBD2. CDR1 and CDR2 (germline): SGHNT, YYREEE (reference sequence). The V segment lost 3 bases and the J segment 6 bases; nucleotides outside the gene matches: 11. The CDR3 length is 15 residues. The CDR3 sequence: CASSWGTSGATEQYF. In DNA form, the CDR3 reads TGTGCCAGCAGCTGGGGGACTAGTGGGGCCACCGAGCAGTACTTC.

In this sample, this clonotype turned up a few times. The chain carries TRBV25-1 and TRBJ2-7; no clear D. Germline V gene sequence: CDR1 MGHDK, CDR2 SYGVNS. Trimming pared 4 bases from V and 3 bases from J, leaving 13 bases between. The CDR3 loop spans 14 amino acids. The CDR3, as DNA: TGTGCCAGCAGTGCGACAACCTGGAGCTACGAGCAGTACTTC. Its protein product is CASSATTWSYEQYF.

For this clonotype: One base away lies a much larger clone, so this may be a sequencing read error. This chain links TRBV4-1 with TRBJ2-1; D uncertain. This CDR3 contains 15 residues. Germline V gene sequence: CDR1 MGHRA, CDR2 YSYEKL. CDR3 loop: CASSQEESIPNEQLF. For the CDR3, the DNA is TGCGCCAGCAGCCAAGAAGAATCGATCCCCAATGAGCAGCTCTTC.

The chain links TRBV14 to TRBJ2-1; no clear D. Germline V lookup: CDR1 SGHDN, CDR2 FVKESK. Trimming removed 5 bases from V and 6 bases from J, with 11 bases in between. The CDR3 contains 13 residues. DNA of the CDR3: TGTGCCAGCAGCTTTAGGGTGGGCAATGAGCAGTTCTTC. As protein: CASSFRVGNEQFF.

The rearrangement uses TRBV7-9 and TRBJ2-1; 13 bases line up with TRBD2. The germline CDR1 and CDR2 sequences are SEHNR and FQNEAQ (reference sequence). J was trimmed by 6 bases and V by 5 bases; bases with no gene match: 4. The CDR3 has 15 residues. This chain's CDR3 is CASSQTSGGFNEQFF. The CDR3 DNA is TGTGCCAGCAGCCAGACTAGCGGGGGGTTCAATGAGCAGTTCTTC.

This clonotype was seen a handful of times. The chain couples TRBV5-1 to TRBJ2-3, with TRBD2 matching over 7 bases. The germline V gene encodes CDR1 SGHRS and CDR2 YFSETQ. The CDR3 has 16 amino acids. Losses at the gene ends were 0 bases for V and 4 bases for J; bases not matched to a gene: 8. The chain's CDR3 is CASSLVASGVADTQYF. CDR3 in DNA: TGCGCCAGCAGCTTGGTGGCTAGCGGTGTCGCAGATACGCAGTATTTT.

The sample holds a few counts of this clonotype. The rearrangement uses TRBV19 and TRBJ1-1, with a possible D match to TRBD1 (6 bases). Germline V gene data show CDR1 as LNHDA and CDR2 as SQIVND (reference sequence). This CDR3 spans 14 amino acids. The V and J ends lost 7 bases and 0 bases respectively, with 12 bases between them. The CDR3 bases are TGTGCCAGTACCGACGGGGACATGAACACTGAAGCTTTCTTT. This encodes CASTDGDMNTEAFF. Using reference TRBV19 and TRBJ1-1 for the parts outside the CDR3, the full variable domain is DGGITQSPKYLFRKEGQNVTLSCEQNLNHDAMYWYRQDPGQGLRLIYYSQIVNDFQKGDIAEGYSVSREKKESFPLTVTSAQKNPTAFYLCASTDGDMNTEAFFGQGTRLTVV.

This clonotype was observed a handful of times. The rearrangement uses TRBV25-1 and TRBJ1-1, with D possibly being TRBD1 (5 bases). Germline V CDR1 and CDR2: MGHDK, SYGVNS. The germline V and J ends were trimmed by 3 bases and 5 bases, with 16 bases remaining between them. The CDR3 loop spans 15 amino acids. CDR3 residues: CASSDSGQGGTEAFF. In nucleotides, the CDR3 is TGTGCCAGCAGTGACTCGGGTCAGGGAGGGACTGAAGCTTTCTTT.